This T cell receptor beta chain is drawn from a study of blood T cells in healthy people across ages. Study-wide points: PBMCs went unsorted, and a conclusive naive versus antigen-experienced comparison was therefore prevented.

Every donor provided around 9.3 milliliters of peripheral blood. For the second PCR, which ran for roughly 6 to 11 cycles, a sample-barcoded 5' primer and a J-beta primer mix were used. The study obtained at least 2.5 million CDR3-containing paired-end reads from every sample. MiXCR was run by TCRdb on the 5' RACE reads, yielding one entry per CDR3 protein. Here the sample spans about 1.1 million distinct CDR3 sequences, roughly two fifths being singletons. The germline V gene has CDR1 SNHLY and CDR2 FYNNEI. The CDR3 contains 12 residues. Note on this clonotype: The target antigen is unknown. A junction boundary mismatches the germline segment, possibly from a read error.

The origin of this receptor is a man younger than 35 in good health. The chain combines TRBV2 with TRBJ1-1; D unresolved. The sample consisted of blood. CDR3 bases: TGTGCCAGCAGTGAACGGAGCACTGAAGCTTCCTTT. This gives the protein CASSERSTEASF.